The TCR beta chain described here comes from a study of shared clonotypes between healthy human individuals. Naive CD8 cells lacked CD45RO, underwent positive selection for CCR7 and left out terminally differentiated effector memory CD45RA+ cells. Healthy HIV-negative adults without recent acute infections or vaccinations served as donors. Whole-study findings and limits: Large sequencing depth failed to make sorted-subset sequencing complete, rarefaction showed.

Note on this clone: Its target is not known.

Repertoires were generated with immunoSEQ multiplex PCR, while TCRdb's copy carries only in-frame clones and drops some. The sample lists roughly 2,000,000 clones; around 93% were seen once. The CDR3 has 14 residues. Per germline, CDR1 SGDLS and CDR2 YYNGEE. V lost 9 bases to trimming and J lost 5 bases; unmatched junction nucleotides: 5. The chain carries TRBV9 and TRBJ2-1; TRBD2 aligns across 13 bases. The source is a man in his late teens or twenties in good health. Some clones in this sample may be carry-over from other donors' samples. The sequencing input was naive CD8+ T cells from PBMCs. As DNA, the CDR3 is TGTGCCACGAGTACTAGCGGGAGGGACAATGAGCAGTTCTTC. Translating gives CATSTSGRDNEQFF.